This T cell receptor beta chain was recovered during a study of T cells after yellow fever vaccination. This clonotype was seen a handful of times. Antigen specificity is unknown. Study outcomes and limitations: Post-booster samples contained most primary-vaccination clones (more than 95% CD4, around 88% CD8). The secondary response peaked faster, at day 5 versus 15, but was weaker.

TCRdb called the 5' RACE reads again in MiXCR, with one record for every CDR3 protein. Among approximately 70,000 distinct CDR3 sequences listed, more than 6.5% were seen once. V lost 6 bases to trimming and J lost 8 bases; unmatched junction nucleotides: 13. This CDR3 is 15 amino acids long. The V gene's germline CDR1 is SGHVS and CDR2 FNYEAQ. This receptor was obtained from a young man who received the YFV17D yellow fever vaccine. The chain has TRBV7-6 and TRBJ1-1, with TRBD1 matching over 9 bases. Sample: CD8+ T cells sorted from PBMCs, taken roughly 45 days after the first yellow fever vaccination. CDR3 sequence (DNA): TGTGCCAGCAGTCTCGACCCGGACAGGGGTTTAGAAGCTTTCTTT. It codes for CASSLDPDRGLEAFF. The whole variable domain, remainder taken from reference TRBV7-6 and TRBJ1-1, is GAGVSQSPRYKVTKRGQDVALRCDPISGHVSLYWYRQALGQGPEFLTYFNYEAQQDKSGLPNDRFSAERPEGSISTLTIQRTEQRDSAMYRCASSLDPDRGLEAFFGQGTRLTVV.